This TCR beta chain was recovered during a study of CD8+CD57+ T cells in acquired aplastic anemia. For sequencing, patients were chosen who had shown expansion of CD8+CD57+ cells by flow cytometry. Patients uniformly had severe acquired aplastic anemia. Patients were treatment-naive when blood was sampled. The sample holds a few counts of this clonotype. The study profiled TCR beta VDJ and CDR3 using genomic DNA as template. TCRdb redid the calling of the reads with MiXCR, one entry per CDR3 protein. The table records roughly 180,000 distinct CDR3 sequences, approximately 48% of them present only once. V was trimmed by 4 bases and J by 3 bases, leaving 18 bases between them. This CDR3 spans 17 amino acids. Germline V gene sequence: CDR1 LGHNA, CDR2 YNFKEQ.

Sequencing was performed on sorted CD4+, CD8+, or CD8+CD57+ T cells (not recorded which) from PBMCs. The chain is built from TRBV4-2 and TRBJ1-4; no firm D call. This receptor was identified in a human donor with aplastic anemia. In DNA, the CDR3 is TGTGCCAGCAGCCCTGAACCCTACAATCTTGCTAATGAAAAACTGTTTTTT. Its protein is CASSPEPYNLANEKLFF.